Following are 28 T cell receptor beta chains from one sample sequenced in a study of T cell responses to AZD1222 COVID-19 vaccine (dated by TCRdb to about 2021). This sample's time point label indicates: baseline before first vaccination. Libraries were prepared through the immunoSEQ multiplex PCR assay. This is the immuneACCESS table as TCRdb keeps it, with only in-frame sequences that have V and J called. A part of the clones is gone; compared with another copy, unresolved V genes explain less than half, and the rest is unexplained. This sample gives roughly 130,000 clones in total; 88% of them show up just once. Together, the top ten hold under 9.5% of the sample. The sample in question was peripheral blood, obtained on day 0 of AZD1222 vaccination. Receptors originate from an adult in good health.

The chain uses TRBV6-5 and TRBJ1-4, with 9 bases that match TRBD1. This CDR3 spans 14 amino acids. J gave up 5 bases and V 6 bases, and 4 bases lay outside the gene matches. Germline V gene lookup returns CDR1 MNHEY and CDR2 SVGAGI. The CDR3 loop is CASRLGTGNEKLFF. CDR3 coding DNA: TGTGCCAGCAGACTGGGGACAGGGAATGAAAAACTGTTTTTT.

The rearrangement uses TRBV6-2 or TRBV6-3 and TRBJ2-7; D perhaps matches TRBD2 (6 bases). The CDR3 extends over 15 amino acids. Trimming took off 2 bases at V and 3 bases at J, with 14 bases between the two ends. Germline CDR1 reads MNHEY; CDR2 reads SVGEGT. CDR3 in amino acids: CASSYPGLRRYEQYF. The CDR3 bases are TGTGCCAGCAGTTACCCGGGACTCCGTCGCTACGAGCAGTACTTC.

The count of this clone is one. The chain is built from TRBV5-1 and TRBJ2-7; D might be TRBD1 (6 bases). V lost 0 bases and J 3 bases, leaving 10 bases between the germline ends. Per germline, CDR1 SGHRS and CDR2 YFSETQ. The CDR3 runs 14 residues. CDR3 sequence reads: CASSLEQGHYEQYF. The CDR3 nucleotides read TGCGCCAGCAGCTTGGAACAGGGACACTACGAGCAGTACTTC.

V is TRBV6-2 or TRBV6-3 and J is TRBJ2-3; no firm D call. Trimming removed 5 bases from V and 3 bases from J, with 15 bases in between. The V gene's germline CDR1 is MNHEY and CDR2 SVGEGT. There are 15 residues in the CDR3. The chain's CDR3 is CASSRGYLRTDTQYF. CDR3 nucleotides: TGTGCCAGCAGTCGCGGCTACCTAAGAACAGATACGCAGTATTTT.

V is TRBV7-5 and J is TRBJ2-7. TRBV7-5 is flagged as a pseudogene. This CDR3 is built from 10 residues. Here the CDR3 reads CARRWVEQYF. DNA of the CDR3: TGTGCCAGAAGGTGGGTGGAGCAGTACTTC.

This clone was found once. The chain carries TRBV5-4 and TRBJ1-1; D not certain. Germline values: CDR1 SGHNT, CDR2 YYREEE (reference sequence). The CDR3 is made up of 14 amino acids. Trimming stripped 4 bases from V and 1 base from J, with 11 bases between. The CDR3 here is CASSERLSNTEAFF. The CDR3 DNA follows: TGTGCCAGCAGCGAGCGACTCTCGAACACTGAAGCTTTCTTT.

The chain employs TRBV6-6 and TRBJ1-5, with a tentative D call TRBD1 (6 bases). The CDR3 covers 16 residues. The V gene lost 4 bases and the J gene lost 3 bases, with 16 bases spanning the gap. The germline CDR1 and CDR2 sequences are MNHNY and SVGAGI (reference sequence). For the CDR3, the DNA is TGTGCCAGCAGTTCCCCGACAGGCAGCTCCAATCAGCCCCAGCATTTT. Translating it yields CASSSPTGSSNQPQHF.

The rearrangement joins TRBV3-1 (or the pseudogene TRBV3-2) to TRBJ1-6; 7 nucleotides agree with TRBD1. J lost 7 bases, V lost 3 bases, and 9 bases had no gene match. Germline-derived CDR1 and CDR2 are LGHDT and YNNKEL (reference sequence). The CDR3 length is 16 residues. The CDR3 bases are TGTGCCAGCAGCCAGGCGTGGACAGGAGCCAATTCACCCCTCCACTTT. This translates into CASSQAWTGANSPLHF.

V gene TRBV19 combines with J gene TRBJ2-2, with 8 bases fitting TRBD1. Per the germline V gene, CDR1 is LNHDA and CDR2 is SQIVND (reference sequence). The ends lost 4 bases at V and 2 bases at J; junction bases unmatched: 9. The CDR3 is 17 residues long. This CDR3 is CASSTRAGGVNTGELFF. The DNA for the CDR3 is TGTGCCAGTAGTACGCGCGCAGGGGGCGTAAACACCGGGGAGCTGTTTTTT. The full variable domain, in which reference TRBV19 and TRBJ2-2 provide the parts outside the CDR3, is DGGITQSPKYLFRKEGQNVTLSCEQNLNHDAMYWYRQDPGQGLRLIYYSQIVNDFQKGDIAEGYSVSREKKESFPLTVTSAQKNPTAFYLCASSTRAGGVNTGELFFGEGSRLTVL.

V is TRBV28 and J is TRBJ1-1; D is uncertain. V shed 5 bases and J shed 0 bases, with 16 bases lying between them. The CDR3 length is 16 residues. Germline V gene data show CDR1 as MDHEN and CDR2 as SYDVKM. The CDR3 loop reads CASSRDPGTLNTEAFF. The CDR3 coding sequence is TGTGCCAGCAGTAGAGACCCCGGTACGTTGAACACTGAAGCTTTCTTT.

The chain is built from TRBV6-5 and TRBJ1-4; D is uncertain. Trimming cost V 0 bases and J 5 bases, with 10 bases left between them. The CDR3 contains 15 residues. Germline CDR1 MNHEY, CDR2 SVGAGI. This chain's CDR3 is CASSYSDSTNEKLFF. CDR3 nucleotides: TGTGCCAGCAGTTACTCGGATAGTACAAATGAAAAACTGTTTTTT.

This chain connects TRBV6-5 to TRBJ2-7; 13 bases line up with TRBD2. Germline V lookup: CDR1 MNHEY, CDR2 SVGAGI. The CDR3 is made up of 14 amino acids. V lost 9 bases and J lost 2; bases outside the gene matches: 4. CDR3: CASRGLAGAYEQYF. As DNA, the CDR3 is TGTGCCAGTAGAGGACTAGCGGGAGCCTACGAGCAGTACTTC.

V gene TRBV5-1 combines with J gene TRBJ1-1; 8 bases align to TRBD1. With V trimmed by 4 bases and J by 4 bases, 6 bases remained unmatched. In germline, CDR1 is SGHRS, CDR2 YFSETQ. The CDR3 extends over 14 amino acids. This chain's CDR3 is CASSIGQGGTEAFF. The DNA of the CDR3 is TGCGCCAGCAGCATCGGACAGGGCGGCACTGAAGCTTTCTTT.

This chain joins TRBV7-9 and TRBJ2-1, with D perhaps matching TRBD1 (5 bases). Trimming took 1 base from V and 9 from J, leaving 22 bases between them. Germline CDR1 SEHNR, CDR2 FQNEAQ (reference sequence). The CDR3 totals 17 residues. CDR3 sequence reads: CASSLDRDSSLLGEQFF. As DNA, the CDR3 is TGTGCCAGCAGCTTAGATCGCGACAGTTCCCTTCTCGGTGAGCAGTTCTTC.

The chain has TRBV27 and TRBJ2-7; 8 bases are shared with TRBD1. Germline V lookup: CDR1 MNHEY, CDR2 SMNVEV (reference sequence). The CDR3 loop spans 15 amino acids. Trimming cost V 0 bases and J 2 bases; bases outside gene matches: 3. The CDR3 nucleotides are TGTGCCAGCAGTTTATCGTGGACAGGGACCTACGAGCAGTACTTC. The encoded protein is CASSLSWTGTYEQYF.

This rearrangement joins TRBV28 to TRBJ1-1, with TRBD1 matching over 11 bases. The germline gives CDR1 MDHEN, CDR2 SYDVKM. CDR3 size: 18 residues. The ends lost 5 bases at V and 1 base at J; junction bases unmatched: 12. CDR3 DNA sequence: TGTGCCAGCAGTGGGGCTAGGACAGGGGGCGATCCGAACACTGAAGCTTTCTTT. Protein sequence: CASSGARTGGDPNTEAFF.

This clone was recorded once. V and J are TRBV2 and TRBJ1-2, with D maybe TRBD1 (5 bases). The CDR3 runs 15 residues. CDR1 SNHLY and CDR2 FYNNEI come from the germline V gene. Deletions cut 3 bases from V and 2 bases from J, with 13 bases between. The CDR3 here is CASSESWTSNYGYTF. The CDR3 region has the DNA TGTGCCAGCAGTGAGTCTTGGACAAGCAACTATGGCTACACCTTC.

The chain combines TRBV6-2 or TRBV6-3 with TRBJ2-3; 9 positions agree with TRBD1. The CDR3 consists of 15 residues. CDR1 and CDR2 from the germline V gene are MNHEY and SVGEGT. J was trimmed by 5 bases and V by 6 bases; bases with no gene match: 9. For the CDR3, the DNA is TGTGCCAGCAGCCACGGGGACAGGGTGGAAGATACGCAGTATTTT. It encodes CASSHGDRVEDTQYF.

This clone was detected a few times. The V call is TRBV5-1, the J call TRBJ1-2, with 9 bases aligning to TRBD1. Germline values: CDR1 SGHRS, CDR2 YFSETQ. The length of the CDR3 is 15 residues. After removal of 3 bases from V and 10 bases from J, the junction contained 13 bases not matched to a gene. The CDR3 sequence is CASSSSGTGKVVYTF. DNA of the CDR3: TGCGCCAGCAGCTCCTCCGGGACAGGGAAAGTTGTCTACACCTTC.

This clone was seen once. J is TRBJ2-3 and V is TRBV11-2, with 11 bases identical to TRBD2. The CDR3 is made up of 15 amino acids. Germline CDR1 SGHAT, CDR2 FQNNGV. Trimming removed 5 bases from V and 9 bases from J; junction bases left unmatched: 10. DNA of the CDR3: TGTGCCAGCAGCCTCACAACTAGCGGGGGAAAAACGCAGTATTTT. It codes for CASSLTTSGGKTQYF.

The chain recombines TRBV6-5 with TRBJ1-5; D remains unclear. The CDR3 has 15 amino acids. Germline V lookup: CDR1 MNHEY, CDR2 SVGAGI. V was clipped by 7 bases and J by 0 bases, with 13 bases between them. The CDR3 reads CASTPLRNSNQPQHF. CDR3 DNA sequence: TGTGCCAGCACGCCCCTTAGGAATAGCAATCAGCCCCAGCATTTT.

The J gene is TRBJ1-3, the V gene TRBV20-1; D is perhaps TRBD1 (6 bases). Germline CDR1 reads DFQATT; CDR2 reads SNEGSKA (reference sequence). The CDR3 has 14 residues. Trimming shortened V by 3 bases and J by 3 bases, and 12 bases separated the two germline ends. In nucleotides, the CDR3 is TGCAGTGCTAGTAGAGGGGGGATTGGAAACACCATATATTTT. Translated: CSASRGGIGNTIYF.

The chain recombines TRBV29-1 with TRBJ1-2, with unresolved D. The CDR3 loop spans 11 amino acids. Germline assignment: CDR1 SQVTM and CDR2 ANQGSEA. The V end lost 5 bases, the J end lost 2 bases, and 6 bases lay between the germline ends. CDR3 sequence: CSVRVNYGYTF. CDR3 nucleotide sequence: TGCAGCGTTCGGGTGAACTATGGCTACACCTTC.

The chain links TRBV7-6 to TRBJ1-1, with a tentative D call TRBD1 (5 bases). CDR1 is SGHVS, CDR2 FNYEAQ, per germline. Trimming removed 2 bases from V and 4 bases from J, with 17 bases in between. CDR3 length equals 16 residues. The CDR3 spells CASSLNTGYSGTEAFF. As DNA, the CDR3 is TGTGCCAGCAGCTTAAATACAGGCTACAGTGGCACTGAAGCTTTCTTT.

This clone was counted only a few times. The CDR3 reads CASSVDGTAYGNTIYF. The CDR3 region has the DNA TGTGCCAGCAGCGTGGACGGGACAGCATACGGAAACACCATATATTTT. The chain recombines TRBV9 with TRBJ1-3, with 7 nucleotides matching TRBD1. This CDR3 has 16 residues. Looked up from germline, CDR1 is SGDLS and CDR2 is YYNGEE. Trimming removed 2 bases from V and 4 bases from J; junction bases left unmatched: 9. The full variable domain, with the rest looked up from reference TRBV9 and TRBJ1-3, is DSGVTQTPKHLITATGQRVTLRCSPRSGDLSVYWYQQSLDQGLQFLIQYYNGEERAKGNILERFSAQQFPDLHSELNLSSLELGDSALYFCASSVDGTAYGNTIYFGEGSWLTVV.

This chain links TRBV24-1 with TRBJ1-5, with a possible D match to TRBD1 (5 bases). V was trimmed by 4 bases and J by 1 base, leaving 10 bases between them. The CDR3 loop spans 15 amino acids. Germline V gives CDR1 KGHDR, CDR2 SFDVKD. The chain's CDR3 is CATSEGGWSNQPQHF. The CDR3 DNA reads as TGTGCCACCAGTGAGGGGGGATGGAGCAATCAGCCCCAGCATTTT.

The CDR3 reads CASSLDRALGNTIYF. CDR3 nucleotide sequence: TGCGCCAGCAGCCTCGACAGGGCACTTGGAAACACCATATATTTT. The J gene is TRBJ1-3, the V gene TRBV5-1, with 7 bases lining up with TRBD1. The CDR3 has 15 residues. The V segment lost 4 bases and the J segment 3 bases; nucleotides outside the gene matches: 7. Germline V CDR1 and CDR2: SGHRS, YFSETQ.

The chain has TRBV7-3 and TRBJ2-7; 9 nucleotides match TRBD1. V dropped 6 bases and J dropped 4; count of bases not matched to a gene: 4. The CDR3 has 13 amino acids. Germline values: CDR1 SGHTA, CDR2 FQGTGA. The CDR3 sequence: CASSSGTGYEQYF. The CDR3 DNA sequence: TGTGCCAGCAGTTCCGGGACAGGGTACGAGCAGTACTTC.